The 19 T cell receptor beta chains given below trace back to one sample, sequenced in a study of CD8 T cells in Susac syndrome. RNA, at about 0.45 to 1 ug, was reverse transcribed with random hexamers. Each CDR3 protein is one row after TCRdb ran MiXCR on the immunoSEQ multiplex PCR reads. The repertoire holds 77,000 or so distinct CDR3 sequences, with about 93% as singletons. Sample: CD4+ T cells from PBMCs. The receptors were sampled from a human donor with Susac syndrome.

V gene TRBV2 combines with J gene TRBJ1-3; tentatively, D is TRBD1 (6 bases). Germline lookup yields CDR1 SNHLY and CDR2 FYNNEI. The germline V and J ends were trimmed by 6 bases and 0 bases, with 12 bases remaining between them. This CDR3 region has 15 residues. CDR3 sequence reads: CASRGGGTSGNTIYF. In DNA form, the CDR3 reads TGTGCCAGCAGAGGGGGAGGGACCTCTGGAAACACCATATATTTT.

The chain has TRBV20-1 and TRBJ1-2; D call uncertain. Germline CDR1 is DFQATT and CDR2 is SNEGSKA (reference sequence). This CDR3 comprises 11 residues. Trimming took 5 bases from V and 8 from J, leaving 12 bases between them. CDR3 coding DNA: TGCAGTGCTCCGACAATCCGGGGCTACACCTTC. Translated: CSAPTIRGYTF.

This chain connects TRBV24-1 to TRBJ2-1; 8 nucleotides agree with TRBD2. V trimming: 10 bases; J trimming: 6 bases; junction bases outside the gene matches: 10. CDR1 and CDR2 from the germline V gene are KGHDR and SFDVKD. The CDR3 totals 14 residues. CDR3 amino acids: CATGREGPLNEQFF. CDR3 sequence (DNA): TGTGCCACGGGTCGGGAGGGACCCCTCAATGAGCAGTTCTTC.

This sequence joins TRBV6-5 and TRBJ2-1; 10 positions match TRBD1. After removal of 6 bases from V and 3 bases from J, the junction contained 2 bases not matched to a gene. The CDR3 runs 14 residues. Looked up from germline, CDR1 is MNHEY and CDR2 is SVGAGI. CDR3 nucleotides: TGTGCCAGCAGGGGGGACAGGGGCTACAATGAGCAGTTCTTC. Amino acid sequence: CASRGDRGYNEQFF.

This rearrangement joins TRBV7-2 to TRBJ2-3; 10 positions agree with TRBD2. The V gene's germline CDR1 is SGHTA and CDR2 FQGNSA. With V trimmed by 1 base and J by 5 bases, 3 bases remained unmatched. This CDR3 has 15 residues. CDR3 DNA sequence: TGTGCCAGCAGCTTAGTAACTAGCGGGAAAGATACGCAGTATTTT. Amino acids: CASSLVTSGKDTQYF.

This clonotype occurred once. V is TRBV28 and J is TRBJ2-2; D remains ambiguous. CDR1 is MDHEN, CDR2 SYDVKM, per germline. The germline V and J ends were trimmed by 9 bases and 0 bases, with 17 bases remaining between them. This CDR3 region has 16 residues. The CDR3: CASRYRGWSNTGELFF. For the CDR3, the DNA is TGTGCCAGTCGGTACAGAGGCTGGTCGAACACCGGGGAGCTGTTTTTT.

This chain uses TRBV30 with TRBJ2-7, with 7 nucleotides matching TRBD1. The germline CDR1 and CDR2 sequences are GTSNPN and SVGIG (reference sequence). This CDR3 has 12 residues. Trimming took 1 base from V and 4 from J; bases not matched to a gene: 1. The CDR3 bases are TGTGCCTGGAGTGACAGGGGATACGAGCAGTACTTC. Translation gives CAWSDRGYEQYF.

The gene calls are TRBV2 and TRBJ2-5; D might be TRBD1 (6 bases). Germline CDR1 SNHLY, CDR2 FYNNEI. The CDR3 has 15 amino acids. Trimming left V 5 bases short and J 4 bases short, with 17 bases between. The CDR3 region is CASSPAGVGGETQYF. CDR3 bases: TGTGCCAGCAGTCCTGCAGGGGTGGGCGGAGAGACCCAGTACTTC. Drawing the rest from reference TRBV2 and TRBJ2-5, the complete variable domain is EPEVTQTPSHQVTQMGQEVILRCVPISNHLYFYWYRQILGQKVEFLVSFYNNEISEKSEIFDDQFSVERPDGSNFTLKIRSTKLEDSAMYFCASSPAGVGGETQYFGPGTRLLVL.

This sequence joins TRBV3-1 and TRBJ2-7, with 13 positions matching TRBD2. The CDR3 is 15 residues long. The junction had 2 bases not matched to a gene; V was cut back by 2 bases and J by 4 bases. Germline loops: CDR1 LGHDT, CDR2 YNNKEL (reference sequence). CDR3 in amino acids: CASSQQLAGGYEQYF. The CDR3 DNA reads TGTGCCAGCAGCCAACAACTAGCGGGAGGGTACGAGCAGTACTTC.

The rearrangement links TRBV6-2 or TRBV6-3 to TRBJ1-2; unclear D gene. Germline V gene lookup returns CDR1 MNHEY and CDR2 SVGEGT. V was shortened by 7 bases and J by 0 bases, with 18 bases between the two germline ends. The CDR3 covers 16 residues. The CDR3 is CASTFDRTRANYGYTF. The CDR3 region has the DNA TGTGCCAGCACCTTTGATAGGACCCGAGCTAACTATGGCTACACCTTC.

This rearrangement joins TRBV19 to TRBJ2-1; a weak D match, TRBD1 (5 bases). This CDR3 comprises 14 residues. Germline V gene lookup returns CDR1 LNHDA and CDR2 SQIVND (reference sequence). V was shortened by 3 bases and J by 3 bases, with 9 bases between the two germline ends. DNA of the CDR3: TGTGCCAGTAGTATGTTCACAGGCTACAATGAGCAGTTCTTC. Translating gives CASSMFTGYNEQFF.

In this sample, this clonotype turned up a few times. This rearrangement joins TRBV20-1 to TRBJ2-7; D perhaps matches TRBD1 (5 bases). The CDR3 contains 15 residues. Trimming took off 5 bases at V and 3 bases at J, with 20 bases between the two ends. Germline V CDR1 and CDR2: DFQATT, SNEGSKA (reference sequence). CDR3 nucleotides: TGCAGTGCTCGCGACTTAGCAGGGCCAGGCTACGAGCAGTACTTC. It encodes CSARDLAGPGYEQYF.

This chain links TRBV5-6 with TRBJ2-7; D gene ambiguous. The V and J ends lost 0 bases and 4 bases respectively, with 14 bases between them. Looked up from germline, CDR1 is SGHDT and CDR2 is YYEEEE. The CDR3 has 15 amino acids. In nucleotides, the CDR3 is TGTGCCAGCAGCTTGGCCCCGGCCTCCGTTTACGAGCAGTACTTC. Protein sequence: CASSLAPASVYEQYF.

The chain combines TRBV4-2 with TRBJ2-3, with D unresolved. Germline values: CDR1 LGHNA, CDR2 YNFKEQ. This CDR3 has 15 residues. Trimming stripped 0 bases from V and 3 bases from J, with 10 bases between. Here the CDR3 reads CASSQEAGWTDTQYF. For the CDR3, the DNA is TGTGCCAGCAGCCAAGAGGCTGGTTGGACAGATACGCAGTATTTT.

CDR3 sequence: CATSPGLLNNYGYTF. In nucleotides, the CDR3 is TGTGCCACCAGTCCGGGACTCCTGAACAACTATGGCTACACCTTC. V and J are TRBV19 and TRBJ1-2, with TRBD1 as a possible D gene (5 bases). Germline loops: CDR1 LNHDA, CDR2 SQIVND (reference sequence). CDR3 length equals 15 residues. Deletions cut 10 bases from V and 2 bases from J, with 20 bases between.

The V gene is TRBV10-3, the J gene TRBJ2-1, with D tentatively TRBD1 or TRBD2 (5 bases each). The CDR3 covers 16 residues. Trimming took 2 bases from V and 6 from J, leaving 17 bases between them. Germline CDR1 is ENHRY and CDR2 is SYGVKD. CDR3 DNA: TGTGCCATCAGTGAGCAAAGAGGGGCTAGTCCCAATGAGCAGTTCTTC. It specifies CAISEQRGASPNEQFF.

The chain carries TRBV29-1 and TRBJ2-1; D is undetermined. The germline V gene encodes CDR1 SQVTM and CDR2 ANQGSEA. V was shortened by 6 bases and J by 6 bases, with 15 bases between the two germline ends. The CDR3 is 13 amino acids. The CDR3 sequence is CSVGPRRSNEQFF. The CDR3 coding sequence is TGCAGCGTGGGTCCCCGCAGATCCAATGAGCAGTTCTTC.

The chain joins TRBV5-1 to TRBJ1-1; D gene unclear. The germline V gene has CDR1 SGHRS and CDR2 YFSETQ. The V and J ends lost 4 bases and 1 base respectively, with 14 bases between them. The CDR3 runs 15 residues. The CDR3 DNA reads as TGCGCCAGCAGCCTTCAAAGAAATCAGAACACTGAAGCTTTCTTT. It codes for CASSLQRNQNTEAFF. The full variable domain, its missing parts supplied by reference TRBV5-1 and TRBJ1-1, is KAGVTQTPRYLIKTRGQQVTLSCSPISGHRSVSWYQQTPGQGLQFLFEYFSETQRNKGNFPGRFSGRQFSNSRSEMNVSTLELGDSALYLCASSLQRNQNTEAFFGQGTRLTVV.

V usage is TRBV12-3 or TRBV12-4 and J usage is TRBJ1-6; TRBD1 agrees at 7 bases. The trim removed 5 bases at V and 4 bases at J, leaving 11 bases unmatched. The CDR3 contains 17 residues. The CDR3 loop reads CASSPTTGARYNSPLHF. The CDR3 DNA sequence: TGTGCCAGCAGTCCAACAACAGGGGCCCGGTATAATTCACCCCTCCACTTT.